A selection of T cell receptor beta chains follows, all from one sample in a study of CD8+ T cells in alopecia areata. The method was immunoSEQ multiplex PCR; TCRdb's version includes in-frame clones alone and lacks a portion of them. The table lists about 180,000 clones, about 70% of them singletons. Source: CD8+ T cells sorted from blood, taken at week 0. These receptors were collected from a human donor with alopecia areata. CDR3s leave out the opening cysteine and the closing phenylalanine or tryptophan. Fields, in order: D gene, V gene, J gene, CDR3 protein. A D gene is named only where the DNA matches it firmly.

D gene: -
V gene: TRBV5-6
J gene: TRBJ1-5
CDR3 protein: ASSSGRNQPQH

D gene: -
V gene: TRBV2
J gene: TRBJ2-4
CDR3 protein: ASSDRSDIQY

D gene: TRBD1
V gene: TRBV6-6
J gene: TRBJ1-2
CDR3 protein: ASSSGTGGSYGYT

D gene: TRBD1
V gene: TRBV5-1
J gene: TRBJ2-7
CDR3 protein: ASTDDRDYEQY

D gene: -
V gene: TRBV9
J gene: TRBJ2-2
CDR3 protein: ASSAEGLVNTGELF

D gene: -
V gene: TRBV29-1
J gene: TRBJ2-1
CDR3 protein: SVETDSSYNEQF

D gene: -
V gene: TRBV7-9
J gene: TRBJ2-1
CDR3 protein: ASSLLHEQF

D gene: -
V gene: TRBV30
J gene: TRBJ1-1
CDR3 protein: AWSSKQVALSTEAF

D gene: TRBD1
V gene: TRBV5-6
J gene: TRBJ2-5
CDR3 protein: ASSTDREPYQETQY

D gene: TRBD1
V gene: TRBV5-4
J gene: TRBJ2-7
CDR3 protein: ASSPGTGGEQY

D gene: -
V gene: TRBV19
J gene: TRBJ1-6
CDR3 protein: ATRAGNSPLH

D gene: TRBD1
V gene: TRBV7-9
J gene: TRBJ2-7
CDR3 protein: ASSFFGTVKDEQY

D gene: TRBD1
V gene: TRBV30
J gene: TRBJ1-5
CDR3 protein: AWSPGQGVQPQH

D gene: -
V gene: TRBV29-1
J gene: TRBJ1-5
CDR3 protein: SVTDHSNQPQH

D gene: TRBD1
V gene: TRBV28
J gene: TRBJ2-7
CDR3 protein: ASSSPGQGSYEQY

D gene: TRBD1
V gene: TRBV9
J gene: TRBJ2-5
CDR3 protein: ASSTFRDRPMETQY

D gene: TRBD1
V gene: TRBV4-1
J gene: TRBJ2-7
CDR3 protein: ASSQGYGTASYEQY

D gene: -
V gene: TRBV13
J gene: TRBJ2-3
CDR3 protein: ASSTKLWTDTQY

D gene: TRBD1
V gene: TRBV27
J gene: TRBJ1-2
CDR3 protein: ASSFYRGSNYGYT

D gene: -
V gene: TRBV12-5
J gene: TRBJ2-3
CDR3 protein: ASGLVPQY

D gene: TRBD1
V gene: TRBV4-1
J gene: TRBJ2-7
CDR3 protein: ASSLRQGNYEQY

D gene: TRBD1
V gene: TRBV4-1
J gene: TRBJ1-2
CDR3 protein: ASSQEAGGNYGYT